This is a list of T cell receptor beta chains from one sample in a study of blood T cell repertoires in COVID-19. The method was immunoSEQ multiplex PCR; TCRdb's version includes in-frame clones alone and lacks a portion of them. The table records just under 50,000 clones, over 85% of them present only once. Material: peripheral blood. The receptor set was obtained from a human donor in a cohort sampled during active COVID-19. The CDR3 runs from the conserved cysteine through the conserved F or W. The D gene is left open where the match is weak. Expanded clones are given a class, and other clones once, few, many or no size at all.

j_call: TRBJ2-7
cdr3_length: 12
d_call: NA
v_call: TRBV3-1/TRBV3-2
clone_size: once
cdr3_nt: TGTGCCAGCACCTCGGAGGGGTACGAGCAGTACTTC
cdr3_aa: CASTSEGYEQYF

j_call: TRBJ1-1
cdr3_length: 16
d_call: TRBD1
v_call: TRBV7-9
clone_size: NA
cdr3_nt: TGTGCCAGCAGACCGACAGGGGACTTGAGGAACACTGAAGCTTTCTTT
cdr3_aa: CASRPTGDLRNTEAFF

j_call: TRBJ1-1
cdr3_length: 15
d_call: NA
v_call: TRBV3-1/TRBV3-2
clone_size: NA
cdr3_nt: TGTGCCAGCAGCCAGTCTTCCACAGTGAACACTGAAGCTTTCTTT
cdr3_aa: CASSQSSTVNTEAFF

j_call: TRBJ1-5
cdr3_length: 14
d_call: NA
v_call: TRBV6-5
clone_size: NA
cdr3_nt: TGTGCCAGCAGTTTGGCGGGGGGCCGGCAGCCCCAGCATTTT
cdr3_aa: CASSLAGGRQPQHF

j_call: TRBJ1-1
cdr3_length: 17
d_call: NA
v_call: TRBV18
clone_size: NA
cdr3_nt: TGTGCCAGCTCACCTCGCAGGGGTTATCGGAGGAACACTGAAGCTTTCTTT
cdr3_aa: CASSPRRGYRRNTEAFF

j_call: TRBJ1-5
cdr3_length: 15
d_call: NA
v_call: TRBV18
clone_size: NA
cdr3_nt: TGTGCCAGCTCACCGATCGCGACAGGCAATCAGCCCCAGCATTTT
cdr3_aa: CASSPIATGNQPQHF

j_call: TRBJ2-1
cdr3_length: 17
d_call: TRBD2
v_call: TRBV14
clone_size: NA
cdr3_nt: TGTGCCAGCAGCCGCCAGCGATGGGCTAGCGGGTACAATGAGCAGTTCTTC
cdr3_aa: CASSRQRWASGYNEQFF

j_call: TRBJ1-5
cdr3_length: 14
d_call: NA
v_call: TRBV6-5
clone_size: NA
cdr3_nt: TGTGCCAGCAGTCGCGGCAATAGCAATCAGCCCCAGCATTTT
cdr3_aa: CASSRGNSNQPQHF

j_call: TRBJ2-6
cdr3_length: 18
d_call: TRBD2
v_call: TRBV5-4
clone_size: few
cdr3_nt: TGTGCCAGCAGCGTTAAGACTAGCGGGACGGTTGGGGCCAACGTCCTGACTTTC
cdr3_aa: CASSVKTSGTVGANVLTF

j_call: TRBJ1-4
cdr3_length: 15
d_call: TRBD1
v_call: TRBV6-5
clone_size: once
cdr3_nt: TGTGCCAGCAGACCTCCCGGACAGGGTAACGAAAAACTGTTTTTT
cdr3_aa: CASRPPGQGNEKLFF

j_call: TRBJ1-5
cdr3_length: 17
d_call: NA
v_call: TRBV6-4
clone_size: NA
cdr3_nt: TGTGCCAGCAGGATATCAGGGTCCGGTCAGAAGAGTCAGCCCCAGCATTTT
cdr3_aa: CASRISGSGQKSQPQHF

j_call: TRBJ2-5
cdr3_length: 16
d_call: NA
v_call: TRBV10-2
clone_size: NA
cdr3_nt: TGCGCCAGCAGTGATGGCAGGGGCGATGGACAAGAGACCCAGTACTTC
cdr3_aa: CASSDGRGDGQETQYF

j_call: TRBJ1-2
cdr3_length: 15
d_call: NA
v_call: TRBV3-1/TRBV3-2
clone_size: NA
cdr3_nt: TGTGCCAGCAGCCCGACCTTACAGGGTCTCTATGGCTACACCTTC
cdr3_aa: CASSPTLQGLYGYTF

j_call: TRBJ2-1
cdr3_length: 15
d_call: TRBD2
v_call: TRBV11-2
clone_size: NA
cdr3_nt: TGTGCCAGCAGCTTAGATAGACTAGCGAGGAATGAGCAGTTCTTC
cdr3_aa: CASSLDRLARNEQFF

j_call: TRBJ1-4
cdr3_length: 16
d_call: NA
v_call: TRBV7-3
clone_size: few
cdr3_nt: TGTGCCAGCAGCCCCGGACAGTCTAACCCAGATGAAAAACTGTTTTTT
cdr3_aa: CASSPGQSNPDEKLFF

j_call: TRBJ1-3
cdr3_length: 16
d_call: TRBD1
v_call: TRBV18
clone_size: once
cdr3_nt: TGTGCCAGCTCACCGTTCGACAGGGGGCCTGGAAACACCATATATTTT
cdr3_aa: CASSPFDRGPGNTIYF

j_call: TRBJ1-1
cdr3_length: 13
d_call: NA
v_call: TRBV3-1/TRBV3-2
clone_size: NA
cdr3_nt: TGTGCCAGCAGCCAAGAGGCGGGGATTGAAGCTTTCTTT
cdr3_aa: CASSQEAGIEAFF

j_call: TRBJ1-6
cdr3_length: 15
d_call: TRBD1
v_call: TRBV5-5
clone_size: NA
cdr3_nt: TGTGCCAGCAGCTTGGGCGGGGGACAGGGGTCACCCCTCCACTTT
cdr3_aa: CASSLGGGQGSPLHF